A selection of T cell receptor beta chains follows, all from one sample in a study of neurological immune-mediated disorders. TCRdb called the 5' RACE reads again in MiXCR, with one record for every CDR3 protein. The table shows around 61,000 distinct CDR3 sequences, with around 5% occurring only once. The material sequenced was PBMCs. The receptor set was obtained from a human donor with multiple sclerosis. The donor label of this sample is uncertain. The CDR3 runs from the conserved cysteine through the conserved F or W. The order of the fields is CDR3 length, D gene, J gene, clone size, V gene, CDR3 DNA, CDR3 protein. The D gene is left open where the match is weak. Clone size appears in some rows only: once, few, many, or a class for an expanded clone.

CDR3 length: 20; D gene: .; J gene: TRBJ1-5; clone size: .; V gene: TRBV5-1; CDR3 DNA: TGCGCCAGCAGCTTGGGCCCGCTAATCCGGGACCCGGGCCGCAATCAGCCCCAGCATTTT; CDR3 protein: CASSLGPLIRDPGRNQPQHF
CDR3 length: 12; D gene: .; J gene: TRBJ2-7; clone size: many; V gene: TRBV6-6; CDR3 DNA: TGTGCCAGCCGTCAGGAGTCATACGAGCAGTACTTC; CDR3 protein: CASRQESYEQYF
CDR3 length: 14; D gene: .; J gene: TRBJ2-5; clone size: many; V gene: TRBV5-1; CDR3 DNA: TGCGCCAGCAGCGCGACCCCTACGCGGGAGACCCAGTACTTC; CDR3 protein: CASSATPTRETQYF
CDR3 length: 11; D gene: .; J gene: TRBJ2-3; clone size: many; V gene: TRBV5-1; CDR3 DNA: TGCGCCAGCAAGAGCACAGATACGCAGTATTTT; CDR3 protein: CASKSTDTQYF
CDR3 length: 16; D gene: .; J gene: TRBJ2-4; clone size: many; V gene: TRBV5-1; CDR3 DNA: TGCGCCAGCAGTGGTAACGAGCGGACATCCCAAAACATTCAGTACTTC; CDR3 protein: CASSGNERTSQNIQYF
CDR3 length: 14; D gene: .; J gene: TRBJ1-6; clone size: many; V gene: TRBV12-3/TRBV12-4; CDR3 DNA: TGTGCCAGCAGCCTGGGACAATTACAGTCACCCCTCCACTTT; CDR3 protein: CASSLGQLQSPLHF
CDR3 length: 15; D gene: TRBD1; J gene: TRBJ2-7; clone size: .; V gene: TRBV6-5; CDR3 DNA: TGTGCCAGCAGTTATACCGACAGGGACGGGCACGAGCAGTACTTC; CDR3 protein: CASSYTDRDGHEQYF
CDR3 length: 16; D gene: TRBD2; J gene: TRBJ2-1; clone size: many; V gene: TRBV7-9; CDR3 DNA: TGTGCCAGCAGCTTAAGGACTAGCGCCCAACGCAATGAGCAGTTCTTC; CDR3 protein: CASSLRTSAQRNEQFF
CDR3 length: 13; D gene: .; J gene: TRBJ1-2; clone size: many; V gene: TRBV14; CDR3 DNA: TGTGCCAGCAGTCCTCAGGGGTCCTATGGCTACACCTTC; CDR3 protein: CASSPQGSYGYTF
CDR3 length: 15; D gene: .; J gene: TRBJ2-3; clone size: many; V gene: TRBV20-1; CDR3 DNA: TGCAGTGCTAGTGGGTCCGGGGGCCGTACAGATACGCAGTATTTT; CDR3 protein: CSASGSGGRTDTQYF
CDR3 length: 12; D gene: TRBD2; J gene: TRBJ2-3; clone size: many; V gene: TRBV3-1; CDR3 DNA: TGTGCCAGCGGGTCCCTAGCGGGGGGGCAGTATTTT; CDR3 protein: CASGSLAGGQYF
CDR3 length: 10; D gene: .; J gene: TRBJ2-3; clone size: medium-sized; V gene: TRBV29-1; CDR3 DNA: TGCAGCGCCGGAGGGGGTACGCAGTATTTT; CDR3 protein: CSAGGGTQYF
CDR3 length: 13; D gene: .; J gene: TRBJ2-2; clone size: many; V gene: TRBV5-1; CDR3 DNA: TGCGCCAGCAGCTTCCAGGGCGAAGGGGAGCTGTTTTTT; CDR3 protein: CASSFQGEGELFF
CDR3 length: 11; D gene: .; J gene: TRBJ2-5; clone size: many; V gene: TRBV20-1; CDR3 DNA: TGCAGTGCTAGAGATCCCCCCAATGGGTACTTC; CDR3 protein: CSARDPPNGYF
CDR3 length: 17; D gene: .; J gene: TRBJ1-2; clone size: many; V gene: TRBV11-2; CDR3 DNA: TGTGCCAGCAGCCAAAGGGGGGTGTGGACGCCAGGACGTGGCTACACCTTC; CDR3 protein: CASSQRGVWTPGRGYTF
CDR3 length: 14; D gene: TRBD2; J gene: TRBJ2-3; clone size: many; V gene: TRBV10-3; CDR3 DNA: TGTGCCGTAAAATCTAGCGGGGGGGGGGATACGCAGTATTTT; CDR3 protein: CAVKSSGGGDTQYF
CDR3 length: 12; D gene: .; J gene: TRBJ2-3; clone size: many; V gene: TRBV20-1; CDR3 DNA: TGCAGTGCTAGAGATCTGGCAGATACGCAGTATTTT; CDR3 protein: CSARDLADTQYF
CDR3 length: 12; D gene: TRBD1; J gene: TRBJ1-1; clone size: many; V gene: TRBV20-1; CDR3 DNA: TGCAGTGCCGGGACAGGGCACACTGAAGCTTTCTTT; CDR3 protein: CSAGTGHTEAFF
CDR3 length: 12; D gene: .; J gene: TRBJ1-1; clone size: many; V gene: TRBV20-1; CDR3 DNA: TGCAGTGCTAGTACAGTGAACACTGAAGCTTTCTTT; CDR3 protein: CSASTVNTEAFF
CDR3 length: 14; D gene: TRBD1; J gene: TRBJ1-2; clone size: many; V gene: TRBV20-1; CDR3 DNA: TGCAGGGCGGCGACAGGGGAGTCTAACTATGGCTACACCTTC; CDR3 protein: CRAATGESNYGYTF
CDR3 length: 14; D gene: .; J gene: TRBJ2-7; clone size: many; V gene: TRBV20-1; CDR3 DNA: TGCAGTGCTAGAGACCCGGTAGCATTGGGGGAGCAGTACTTC; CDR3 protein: CSARDPVALGEQYF
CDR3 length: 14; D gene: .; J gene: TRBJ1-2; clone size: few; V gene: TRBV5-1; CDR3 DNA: TGCGCCAGCAGCTTGGTAGAGAGGAACTATGGCTACACCTTC; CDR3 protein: CASSLVERNYGYTF
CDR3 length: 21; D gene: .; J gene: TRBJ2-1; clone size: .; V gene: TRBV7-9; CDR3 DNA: .; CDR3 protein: CASSFYICSGPRVVSYNEQFF
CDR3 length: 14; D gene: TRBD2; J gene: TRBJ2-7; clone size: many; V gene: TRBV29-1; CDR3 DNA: TGCAGCGTTGAAACGACAGCGGGAACCTACGAGCAGTACTTC; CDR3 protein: CSVETTAGTYEQYF
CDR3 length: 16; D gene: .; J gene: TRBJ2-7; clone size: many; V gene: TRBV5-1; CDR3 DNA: TGCGCCAGCAGCTTGGTGGGGGGACGAACCTCCTACGAGCAGTACTTC; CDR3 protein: CASSLVGGRTSYEQYF
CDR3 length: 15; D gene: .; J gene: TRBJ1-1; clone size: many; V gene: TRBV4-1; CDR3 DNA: TGCGCCAGCAGCCAAGATTGGGGAGCGAACACTGAAGCTTTCTTT; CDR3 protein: CASSQDWGANTEAFF
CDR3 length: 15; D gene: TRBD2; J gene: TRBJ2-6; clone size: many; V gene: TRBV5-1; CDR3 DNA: TGCGCCAGCAGCCCGGGGGGGTCTGGGGCCAACGTCCTGACTTTC; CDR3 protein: CASSPGGSGANVLTF
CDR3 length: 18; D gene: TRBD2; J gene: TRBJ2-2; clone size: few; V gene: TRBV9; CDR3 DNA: TGTGCCAGCAGCCAAACTTCTCCGGGACTACTACACACCGGGGAGCTGTTTTTT; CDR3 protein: CASSQTSPGLLHTGELFF
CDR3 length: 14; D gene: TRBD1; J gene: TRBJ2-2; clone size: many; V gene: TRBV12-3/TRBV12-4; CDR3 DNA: TGTGCCAGCAGTCCAACGGACAGGGTGGCGGAGCTGTTTTTT; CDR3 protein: CASSPTDRVAELFF